The T cell receptor (beta chain) described here comes from a study of a mutant IDH1 vaccine in newly diagnosed glioma. To note about this clone: The antigen is not known.

V was clipped by 6 bases and J by 4 bases, with 19 bases between them. The germline V gene encodes CDR1 SQVTM and CDR2 ANQGSEA. There are 14 residues in the CDR3. The repertoire was sequenced with immunoSEQ multiplex PCR; TCRdb's copy has only in-frame clones and lacks some. Of 40,000 or so clones in the sample, about 75% were seen once. The time point denotes: week 23, last vaccination. Each dose of the vaccine consisted of 300 ug of mutant IDH1 20-mer peptide, with topical imiquimod. The receptor's source is a man between 45 and 60 years old with glioma. Here the sequenced sample was PBMCs, taken from a glioma patient whose treatment included an IDH1 peptide vaccine. The rearrangement uses TRBV29-1 and TRBJ2-7; tentative D call: TRBD1 (5 bases). The CDR3 here is CSVLQSGMPYEQYF. The CDR3 DNA reads as TGCAGCGTGCTCCAATCAGGGATGCCGTACGAGCAGTACTTC.